The next 2 T cell receptor beta chains were all read from a single sample in a study of long-term antiretroviral therapy in people with HIV. immunoSEQ v3.0 was run at survey level. Only in-frame clones appear in the TCRdb table, and some are missing; sequencing was by immunoSEQ multiplex PCR. The sample carries under 45,000 clones, around 94% recorded once. This material consisted of unsorted PBMCs, taken 5 to 5.5 years after starting antiretroviral therapy. The origin of the receptors is a woman aged 50 to 60 with HIV.

The chain combines TRBV19 with TRBJ1-1, with 8 bases aligning to TRBD1. The CDR3 spans 17 residues. Trimming cost V 8 bases and J 2 bases; bases outside gene matches: 16. Germline values: CDR1 LNHDA, CDR2 SQIVND (reference sequence). The CDR3: CASRSLSTGAHNTEAFF. CDR3 sequence (DNA): TGTGCCAGTCGGTCGCTCTCGACAGGGGCCCACAACACTGAAGCTTTCTTT. The full variable domain, its missing parts supplied by reference TRBV19 and TRBJ1-1, is DGGITQSPKYLFRKEGQNVTLSCEQNLNHDAMYWYRQDPGQGLRLIYYSQIVNDFQKGDIAEGYSVSREKKESFPLTVTSAQKNPTAFYLCASRSLSTGAHNTEAFFGQGTRLTVV.

This chain joins TRBV13 and TRBJ1-6; weak D call: TRBD1 (6 bases). V lost 7 bases to trimming and J lost 5 bases, with 18 bases between them. In germline, CDR1 is PRHDT, CDR2 FYEKMQ (reference sequence). The CDR3 is made up of 16 amino acids. The CDR3 here is CASTIRGTLNNSPLHF. The CDR3 DNA reads as TGTGCCAGCACAATACGAGGGACACTAAATAATTCACCCCTCCACTTT.